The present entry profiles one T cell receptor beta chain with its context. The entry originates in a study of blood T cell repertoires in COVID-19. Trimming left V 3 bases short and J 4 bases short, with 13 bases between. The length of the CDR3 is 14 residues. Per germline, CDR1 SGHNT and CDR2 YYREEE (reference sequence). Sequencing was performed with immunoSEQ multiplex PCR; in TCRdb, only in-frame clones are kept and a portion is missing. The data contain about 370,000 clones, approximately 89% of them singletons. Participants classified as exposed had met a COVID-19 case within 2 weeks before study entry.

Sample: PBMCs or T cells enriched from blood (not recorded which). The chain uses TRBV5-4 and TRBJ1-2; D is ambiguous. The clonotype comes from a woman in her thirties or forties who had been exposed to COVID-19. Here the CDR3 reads CASSYVGEAYGYTF. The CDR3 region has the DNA TGTGCCAGCAGCTACGTTGGCGAGGCCTATGGCTACACCTTC.